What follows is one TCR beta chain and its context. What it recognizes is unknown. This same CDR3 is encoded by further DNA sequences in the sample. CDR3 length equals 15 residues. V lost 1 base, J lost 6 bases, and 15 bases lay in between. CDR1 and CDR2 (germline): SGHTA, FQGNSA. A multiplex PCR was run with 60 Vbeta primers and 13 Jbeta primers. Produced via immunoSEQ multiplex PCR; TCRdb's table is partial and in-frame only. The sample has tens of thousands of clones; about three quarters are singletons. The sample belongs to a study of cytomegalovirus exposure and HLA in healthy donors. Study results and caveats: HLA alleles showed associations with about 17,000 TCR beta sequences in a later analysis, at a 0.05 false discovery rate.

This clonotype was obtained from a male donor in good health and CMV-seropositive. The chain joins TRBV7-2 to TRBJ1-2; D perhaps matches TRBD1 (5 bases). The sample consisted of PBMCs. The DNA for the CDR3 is TGTGCCAGCAGCTTAGATGTTGGAACAGGTCATGGCTACACCTTC. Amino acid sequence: CASSLDVGTGHGYTF.